This T cell receptor beta chain was identified in a study of cytomegalovirus exposure and HLA in healthy donors. Study as a whole: Of all 400 or so donors who were genotyped, roughly 81% belonged to the Caucasian-associated ancestry cluster. General study findings and limits: An analysis done earlier found most TCR beta V segments productive about 87% or about 30% of the time.

Comments on this clone: Its specificity is not known.

Amplification used 60 Vbeta primers and 13 Jbeta primers. In the source study's methods: Approximately 12 million of the 80 million or so unique TCR beta chains counted in a later analysis were shared. Libraries were prepared by immunoSEQ multiplex PCR; TCRdb keeps only in-frame clonotypes and omits some of them. That table furnishes V, J and clone size, whereas the DNA furnished D and trimming. The sample contains around 130,000 clones, approximately 81% of which appear only once. Material for sequencing was PBMCs. The origin of this receptor is a woman in her 40s in good health and CMV-seronegative.

The CDR3 is CALGTVRGTDTQYF. Here the CDR3 DNA reads TGTGCCCTCGGGACAGTACGAGGCACAGATACGCAGTATTTT. V gene TRBV30 combines with J gene TRBJ2-3; TRBD1 aligns across 7 bases. CDR3 size: 14 residues. V shed 8 bases, J shed 1 base, and the junction held 9 bases outside the gene matches. Germline V CDR1 and CDR2: GTSNPN, SVGIG (reference sequence).